This TCR beta chain was captured by sequencing in a study of OX40 agonist ivuxolimab in advanced cancers. Study background: Patients in dose escalation had liver, melanoma, kidney or head and neck cancers. Three patients, one with hepatocellular carcinoma and two with cutaneous melanoma, responded partially. Notes on the study in general: Clonal expansion was seen in CD4+ and CD8+ blood T cells by week 6 at 0.1 to 3.0 mg/kg.

Worth noting for this clone: Its specificity is not known.

The CDR3 is 14 residues long. Germline-derived CDR1 and CDR2 are KGHSH and LQKENI. Trimming left V 3 bases short and J 5 bases short, with 13 bases between. TCRdb keeps only in-frame clones here, not all; method: immunoSEQ multiplex PCR. The sample shows 65,000 to 90,000 clones, roughly 78% of them seen only once. This specimen consisted of CD4+ or CD8+ T cells sorted from blood, obtained in a trial of the OX40 agonist ivuxolimab. This clonotype was obtained from an adult with an advanced solid tumor such as melanoma, head and neck, liver or kidney cancer. The chain recombines TRBV18 with TRBJ2-5; tentatively, D is TRBD1 or TRBD2 (6 bases each). The CDR3 is CASSPTGASETQYF. CDR3 nucleotide sequence: TGTGCCAGCTCACCGACGGGGGCGTCTGAGACCCAGTACTTC. Complete variable domain (other parts from reference TRBV18 and TRBJ2-5): NAGVMQNPRHLVRRRGQEARLRCSPMKGHSHVYWYRQLPEEGLKFMVYLQKENIIDESGMPKERFSAEFPKEGPSILRIQQVVRGDSAAYFCASSPTGASETQYFGPGTRLLVL.